This T cell receptor (beta chain) was captured in a study of T cell responses to AZD1222 COVID-19 vaccine. Study results and limitations: There were vaccine-associated CD4 TCRs across spike, dominant at 160-218 and 743-854. It should be noted that donors were predominantly white British and more often female, and clonal diversity was possibly underestimated. Two AZD1222 administrations were followed by greater Spike-specific TCR breadth and depth.

This table comes from immunoSEQ multiplex PCR, and its TCRdb copy is limited to in-frame clones, with some not included. The sample has roughly 180,000 clones, approximately 90% seen once; the top ten hold 3% to 3.5%. CDR1 LGHDT and CDR2 YNNKEL come from the germline V gene (reference sequence). Trimming stripped 0 bases from V and 6 bases from J, with 14 bases between. The CDR3 is made up of 15 amino acids. A note on this clone: No antigen is known for it.

The sequencing here drew on peripheral blood, taken 28 days after the second AZD1222 dose. This receptor was taken from an adult who received the AZD1222 COVID-19 vaccine. This rearrangement joins TRBV3-1 (or the pseudogene TRBV3-2) to TRBJ1-1; no firm D call. CDR3: CASSQEASVRAEAFF. The CDR3 DNA is TGTGCCAGCAGCCAAGAGGCGTCAGTTCGCGCTGAAGCTTTCTTT.